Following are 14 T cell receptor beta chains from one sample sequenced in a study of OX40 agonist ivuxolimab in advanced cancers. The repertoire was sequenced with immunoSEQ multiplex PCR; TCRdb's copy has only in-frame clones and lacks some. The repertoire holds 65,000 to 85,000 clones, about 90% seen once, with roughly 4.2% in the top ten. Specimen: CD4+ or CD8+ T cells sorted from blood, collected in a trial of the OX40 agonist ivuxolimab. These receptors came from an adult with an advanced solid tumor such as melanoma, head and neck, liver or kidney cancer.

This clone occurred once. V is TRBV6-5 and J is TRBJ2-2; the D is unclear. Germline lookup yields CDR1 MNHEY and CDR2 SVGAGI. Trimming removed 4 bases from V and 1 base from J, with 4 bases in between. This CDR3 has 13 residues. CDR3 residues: CASSLGNTGELFF. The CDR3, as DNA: TGTGCCAGCAGTTTAGGGAACACCGGGGAGCTGTTTTTT.

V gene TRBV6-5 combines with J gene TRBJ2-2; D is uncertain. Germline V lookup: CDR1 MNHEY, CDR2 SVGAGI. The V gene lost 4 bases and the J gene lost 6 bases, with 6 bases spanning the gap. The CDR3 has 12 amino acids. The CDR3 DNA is TGTGCCAGCAGTTTCCCCCCCGGGGAGCTGTTTTTT. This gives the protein CASSFPPGELFF.

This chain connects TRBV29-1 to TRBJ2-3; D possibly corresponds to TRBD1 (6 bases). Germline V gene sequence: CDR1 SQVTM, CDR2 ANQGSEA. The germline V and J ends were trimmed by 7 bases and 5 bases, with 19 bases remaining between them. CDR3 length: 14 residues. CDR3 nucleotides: TGCAGCGGACCCCAGGGGCTTGGGGGAGATACGCAGTATTTT. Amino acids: CSGPQGLGGDTQYF.

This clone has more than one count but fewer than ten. The CDR3 loop reads CASRELGAGDQPQHF. CDR3 DNA sequence: TGTGCCAGCCGAGAGTTGGGGGCTGGGGATCAGCCCCAGCATTTT. The V and J genes are TRBV27 and TRBJ1-5, with D maybe TRBD1 (6 bases). This CDR3 is 15 amino acids long. The V end lost 8 bases, the J end lost 5 bases, and 19 bases lay between the germline ends. CDR1 and CDR2 (germline): MNHEY, SMNVEV (reference sequence).

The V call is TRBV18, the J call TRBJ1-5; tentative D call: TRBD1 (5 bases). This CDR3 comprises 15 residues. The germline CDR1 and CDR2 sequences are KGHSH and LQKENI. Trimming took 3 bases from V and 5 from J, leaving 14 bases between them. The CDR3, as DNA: TGTGCCAGCTCACCTGGCCAGGGTAGGGATCAGCCCCAGCATTTT. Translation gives CASSPGQGRDQPQHF.

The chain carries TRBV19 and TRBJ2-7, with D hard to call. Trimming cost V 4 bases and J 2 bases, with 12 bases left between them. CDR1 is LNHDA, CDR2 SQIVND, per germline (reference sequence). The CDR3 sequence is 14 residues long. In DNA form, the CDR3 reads TGTGCCAGTAGTAAGTGGGCGGAGACCTACGAGCAGTACTTC. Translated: CASSKWAETYEQYF.

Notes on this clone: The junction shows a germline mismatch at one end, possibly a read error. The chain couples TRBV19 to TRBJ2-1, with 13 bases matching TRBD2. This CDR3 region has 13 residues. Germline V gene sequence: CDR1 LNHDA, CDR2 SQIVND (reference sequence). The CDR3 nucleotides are TGTGCCGGTAGGACTAGCGGGAGCAGTGAGCAGTTCTTC. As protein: CAGRTSGSSEQFF.

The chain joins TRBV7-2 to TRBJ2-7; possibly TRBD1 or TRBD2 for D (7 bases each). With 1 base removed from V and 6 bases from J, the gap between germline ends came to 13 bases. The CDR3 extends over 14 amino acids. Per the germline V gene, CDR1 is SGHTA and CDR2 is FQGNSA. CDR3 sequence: CASSLDGRGGEQYF. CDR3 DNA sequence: TGTGCCAGCAGCTTAGATGGCAGGGGGGGCGAGCAGTACTTC. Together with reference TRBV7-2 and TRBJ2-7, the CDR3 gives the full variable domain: GAGVSQSPSNKVTEKGKDVELRCDPISGHTALYWYRQSLGQGLEFLIYFQGNSAPDKSGLPSDRFSAERTGGSVSTLTIQRTQQEDSAVYLCASSLDGRGGEQYFGPGTRLTVT.

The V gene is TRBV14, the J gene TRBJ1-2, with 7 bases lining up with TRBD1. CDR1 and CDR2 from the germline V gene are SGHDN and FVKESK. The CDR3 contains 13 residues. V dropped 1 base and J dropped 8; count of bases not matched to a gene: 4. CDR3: CASSQVVGGGYTF. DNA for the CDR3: TGTGCCAGCAGCCAAGTCGTAGGGGGCGGCTACACCTTC.

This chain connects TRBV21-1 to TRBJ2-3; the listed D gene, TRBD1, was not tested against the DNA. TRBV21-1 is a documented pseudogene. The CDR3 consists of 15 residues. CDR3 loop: CASSGGQERTDTQYF. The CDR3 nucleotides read TGTGCCAGCAGCGGCGGACAGGAGCGCACAGATACGCAGTATTTT.

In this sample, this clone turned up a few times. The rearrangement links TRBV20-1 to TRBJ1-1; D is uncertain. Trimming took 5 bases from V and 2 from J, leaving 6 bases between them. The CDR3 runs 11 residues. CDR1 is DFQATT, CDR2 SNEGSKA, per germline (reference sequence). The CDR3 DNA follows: TGCAGTGCTCGACTAAACACTGAAGCTTTCTTT. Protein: CSARLNTEAFF.

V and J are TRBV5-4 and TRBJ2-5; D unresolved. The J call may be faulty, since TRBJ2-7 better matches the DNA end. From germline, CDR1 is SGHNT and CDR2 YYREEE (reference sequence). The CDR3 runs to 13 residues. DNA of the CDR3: TGTGCCAGCAGCTTTGAGAGAGGCTACGAGCAGTACTTC. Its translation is CASSFERGYEQYF.

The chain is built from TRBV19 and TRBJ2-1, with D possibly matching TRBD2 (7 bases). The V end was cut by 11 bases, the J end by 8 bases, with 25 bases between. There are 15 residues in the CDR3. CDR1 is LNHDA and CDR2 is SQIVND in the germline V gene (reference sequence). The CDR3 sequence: CASKGGSGGVHEQFF. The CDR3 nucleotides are TGTGCCTCCAAGGGCGGGAGTGGGGGCGTGCATGAGCAGTTCTTC.

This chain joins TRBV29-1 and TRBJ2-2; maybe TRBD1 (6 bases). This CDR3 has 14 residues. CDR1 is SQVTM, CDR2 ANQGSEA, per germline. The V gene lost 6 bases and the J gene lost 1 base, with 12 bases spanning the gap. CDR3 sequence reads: CSVRGQKNTGELFF. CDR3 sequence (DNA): TGCAGCGTACGAGGACAGAAGAACACCGGGGAGCTGTTTTTT.